This T cell receptor beta chain was identified in a study of cytomegalovirus exposure and HLA in healthy donors. Study background: Roughly 85 million unique TCRs from HLA-typed donors were held in an early release of data.

V gave up 0 bases and J gave up 0 bases; unmatched junction bases: 9. CDR3 size: 17 residues. The V gene's germline CDR1 is SGDLS and CDR2 YYNGEE. PCR used 60 Vbeta primers and 13 Jbeta primers. The table came from immunoSEQ multiplex PCR; TCRdb's copy has only in-frame clones and leaves some out. Altogether some 160,000 clones are present, around 82% being singletons, with the ten largest covering approximately 5.1%. For this clone: Its antigen remains unidentified.

Study-wide findings and caveats: The study flagged some 170 TCR beta chains as cytomegalovirus-associated. Relative to equally common others, HLA-associated TCR beta chains showed greater clonal expansion in a later analysis.

Sequencing input: PBMCs. The clonotype originates from a man aged 40-50 years in good health and CMV-seronegative. The chain combines TRBV9 with TRBJ2-7; 7 bases are shared with TRBD1. CDR3 coding DNA: TGTGCCAGCAGCGTAGGGGACAGCCGTCTACCCTCCTACGAGCAGTACTTC. Its protein product is CASSVGDSRLPSYEQYF.